This TCR beta chain was profiled in a study of PD-L1 blockade in urothelial cancer. About the study: Individuals in the cohort had been given 0 to 3 earlier chemotherapy regimens.

This sample's time point: pretreatment peripheral blood. Spiking each PCR with synthetic TCR analog templates was performed. The table came from immunoSEQ multiplex PCR; TCRdb's copy has only in-frame clones and leaves some out. Among about 130,000 clones listed, approximately 84% were seen once. Trimming removed 0 bases from V and 2 bases from J, with 5 bases in between. Germline V gene lookup returns CDR1 SGHNT and CDR2 YYREEE (reference sequence). The CDR3 sequence is 13 residues long. The sequence came from a man between 50 and 59 years old with urothelial cancer. Sample: PBMCs, taken around atezolizumab (anti-PD-L1) treatment. The chain carries TRBV5-4 and TRBJ1-2, with a weak D call TRBD1 (5 bases). The CDR3 DNA reads as TGTGCCAGCAGCTTGGGACAGAACTATGGCTACACCTTC. Amino acid sequence: CASSLGQNYGYTF.